This T cell receptor (beta chain) was obtained from a study of cytomegalovirus exposure and HLA in healthy donors. Findings of the study overall: Later, an analysis showed that TCR beta chains associated with HLA were more clonally expanded than others that were equally common. One later analysis reportedly identified an Asian-associated ancestry cluster that showed fewer N-insertions than the roughly 600-donor mean. Later work associated fewer than 20,000 TCR beta sequences with HLA alleles at 0.05 false discovery rate.

13 Jbeta primers and 60 Vbeta primers were used for the PCR. The method was immunoSEQ multiplex PCR; TCRdb's version includes in-frame clones alone and lacks a portion of them. Of about 120,000 clones listed, more than 65% are singletons. Of note for this clone: The antigen remains unidentified.

The germline V gene has CDR1 ENHRY and CDR2 SYGVKD. This CDR3 comprises 14 residues. V lost 6 bases to trimming and J lost 8 bases; unmatched junction nucleotides: 7. Sequencing input: PBMCs. The TCR sequence derives from a woman younger than 30 in good health and CMV-seronegative. V and J are TRBV10-3 and TRBJ2-5, with 12 bases aligning to TRBD2. In nucleotides, the CDR3 is TGTGCCATCAGCGCTGGACTAGCGGGGCATACCCAGTACTTC. Encoded protein: CAISAGLAGHTQYF.